This T cell receptor (beta chain) derives from a study of cytomegalovirus exposure and HLA in healthy donors. Study information: A subsequent analysis reported that the roughly 120 validation repertoires were produced on the same platform that had also been used for the approximately 700 first-cohort repertoires.

CDR3 size: 15 residues. Germline CDR1 and CDR2: LNHDA and SQIVND (reference sequence). With V trimmed by 9 bases and J by 6 bases, 11 bases remained unmatched. The method was immunoSEQ multiplex PCR; TCRdb's version includes in-frame clones alone and lacks a portion of them. The sample carries approximately 180,000 clones, about 87% recorded once. Comment on this clone: Its specificity is unknown.

Study observations and caveats: There were around 160 TCR beta chains listed as cytomegalovirus-associated.

The sequence came from a woman younger than 45 in good health and CMV-seronegative. Sequencing was done on a sample of PBMCs. The chain joins TRBV19 to TRBJ1-6, with 7 bases aligning to TRBD1. Written as DNA, the CDR3 is TGTGCCAGCGGGTTCAGGGGGTCAGCTAATTCACCCCTCCACTTT. It translates to CASGFRGSANSPLHF.